The sequence of this TCR beta chain was determined in a study of T cells in Graves' hyperthyroidism and ophthalmopathy. Study-wide context: At the time of initial diagnosis and before any treatment, peripheral blood was collected. Findings and caveats of the study: Blood also held most thyroid clonotypes expanded beyond 0.001.

The cohort's ophthalmopathy patients, a group with duration under 3 months, had a Clinical Activity Score of at least 3 and a NOSPECS grade of at least 4. Exclusion of patients followed from uncontrolled infection, other autoimmune disease, pregnancy or lactation. The table lists this clonotype with many counts. The antigen is unknown. It was RNA transcripts that yielded the amplified TCR beta CDR3 regions. The study used the HTBI primer set for a first-round RT-PCR of the TCR CDR3. MiXCR, applied by TCRdb to the multiplex PCR reads, yields one record per CDR3 protein. The data hold 490,000 or so distinct CDR3 sequences, with just under 20% observed a single time. Sequences were obtained from blood. The source is a man aged 35-49 years with Graves' ophthalmopathy.

The CDR3 here is CASGIDRKVTDTQYF. The CDR3 region has the DNA TGTGCCAGCGGCATCGACAGGAAGGTAACAGATACGCAGTATTTT. The chain carries TRBV12-3 or TRBV12-4 and TRBJ2-3, with D tentatively TRBD1 (6 bases). Trimming cost V 8 bases and J 3 bases, with 18 bases left between them. The CDR3 is made up of 15 amino acids.